The sequence of this T cell receptor (beta chain) was determined in a study of blood T cells in healthy people across ages. Study results and limitations: Fewer expanded clones and more diversity marked long-lived versus aged donors. Reliance upon unsorted PBMCs precluded definitive naive versus antigen-experienced comparison.

The germline V gene has CDR1 SNHLY and CDR2 FYNNEI. This CDR3 spans 17 amino acids. V lost 3 bases and J lost 4; bases outside the gene matches: 11. The authors isolated at least 6 million PBMCs per sample. As regards this clonotype: The antigen remains unidentified.

Primers used in a second PCR of about 6 to 11 cycles were a sample-barcoded 5' primer and a J-beta primer mix. Each CDR3 protein is one row after TCRdb ran MiXCR on the 5' RACE reads. This sample carries some 760,000 distinct CDR3 sequences, 20% to 25% of them seen once, and the ten largest clones take under 10%. These sequences were also reported in another study, on T cells of mothers and their children.

This sequence originates from a boy younger than 18 in good health. This chain connects TRBV2 to TRBJ2-3; 9 bases are a match to TRBD2. The sequencing input was blood. The CDR3 protein is CASSDMGVSGGADTQYF. CDR3 bases: TGTGCCAGCAGTGACATGGGGGTTAGCGGGGGCGCAGATACGCAGTATTTT.